This TCR beta chain was identified in a study of shared clonotypes between healthy human individuals. Study in general: The composition of the donors was two women and a few men aged 18 to 49. Study findings and constraints: It was the non-shared clonotypes that had lower generation probabilities than clonotypes shared by all four donors. Investigators collected only blood, and repertoires in tissues likely differ.

The ends were cut back, 6 bases at V and 0 bases at J, with 18 bases in the middle. This CDR3 has 16 amino acids. CDR1 and CDR2 from the germline V gene are MDHEN and SYDVKM. TCRdb's table, derived via immunoSEQ multiplex PCR, lists solely in-frame clones and lacks some. The sample includes about 110,000 clones, more than 65% of them seen just once. This clone has just a few counts. No antigen is known for it. The sequence came from a woman under 40 in good health. This sequence joins TRBV28 and TRBJ2-7; D might be TRBD2 (5 bases). The sample was memory CD8+ T cells sorted from blood. Stated subset: CD45RO+ cells pooled with CCR7-negative TemRA cells. The CDR3 sequence is CASSPLPSRLSYEQYF. CDR3 nucleotide sequence: TGTGCCAGCAGCCCCCTTCCTAGCAGACTCTCCTACGAGCAGTACTTC.